The sequence of this T cell receptor beta chain was determined in a study of breast tumors, draining lymph nodes, adjacent tissues. Study findings and constraints: Tumor and nontumor repertoires were significantly more similar in luminal-like than in basal-like breast cancer.

This clonotype has ten or more counts. The antigen is unknown. Axillary draining lymph nodes of breast cancer patients supplied the node samples. One entry per CDR3 protein results from TCRdb running MiXCR on the multiplex PCR reads. The data hold approximately 130,000 distinct CDR3 sequences, with 20% to 25% observed a single time. This TCR was sampled from a female donor with breast cancer. Some clones in this sample may be carry-over from other donors' samples. Sequenced sample: axillary lymph node tissue.

This CDR3 reads CASSITGTGYEQYF. The DNA for the CDR3 is TGTGCCAGTAGTATTACCGGGACAGGCTACGAGCAGTACTTC. The chain joins TRBV19 to TRBJ2-7; 8 bases line up with TRBD1. V was pared by 3 bases and J by 3 bases, with 4 bases of the junction left unmatched. The CDR3 covers 14 residues. Germline V gene lookup returns CDR1 LNHDA and CDR2 SQIVND (reference sequence).